One TCR beta chain is described in this entry. The antigen remains unidentified. Gene names are mouse gene names. The read comes to an end 4 residues before the CDR3 does, leaving the germline J gene to fill in the end. The sample comes from a study of CD8+ T cells in alopecia areata. The overall study: C3H/HeJ donors with spontaneous alopecia, 6-12 months old, supplied skin grafts to approximately 7-11-week-old female C3H/HeJ mice. Study results and caveats: The study found TCR sharing across patients less clear than in mice, possibly for HLA reasons.

This CDR3 has 15 residues. Per the germline V gene, CDR1 is SGHSA and CDR2 is FRNQAP. V lost 3 bases and J lost 2, with 10 bases in between. cDNA reverse transcribed from extracted RNA served as the sequencing template. Generated by immunoSEQ multiplex PCR, the TCRdb table keeps only in-frame clones and is missing some. The data show about 120,000 clones, none appearing only once, with roughly a fifth held by the ten largest. The sample comprised lesional skin. The genes are TRBV16 and TRBJ1-4; D perhaps matches TRBD1 (6 bases). This TCR derives from a C3H/HeJ mouse with alopecia areata. Mouse MHC haplotype: H2-k. CDR3 DNA (partial): TGTGCAAGCAGCTTTGGGGACAACTCCAACGAA. It codes for CASSFGDNSNE. The entire CDR3 sequence reads CASSFGDNSNERLFF.